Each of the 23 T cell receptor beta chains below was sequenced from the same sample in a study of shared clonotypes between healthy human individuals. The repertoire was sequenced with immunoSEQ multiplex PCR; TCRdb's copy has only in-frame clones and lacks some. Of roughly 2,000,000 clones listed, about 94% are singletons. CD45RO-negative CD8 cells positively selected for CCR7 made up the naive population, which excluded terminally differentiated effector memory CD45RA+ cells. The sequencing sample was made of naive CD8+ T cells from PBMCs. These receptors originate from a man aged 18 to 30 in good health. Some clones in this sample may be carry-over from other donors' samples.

CDR3 sequence: CASSSIPTGYTDTQYF. CDR3 in DNA: TGCGCCAGCAGCTCGATACCGACAGGGTACACAGATACGCAGTATTTT. The chain links TRBV5-1 to TRBJ2-3; 7 nucleotides match TRBD1. Germline CDR1 is SGHRS and CDR2 is YFSETQ. There are 16 residues in the CDR3. J gave up 2 bases and V 3 bases, and 9 bases lay outside the gene matches. The entire variable domain, with the rest obtained from reference TRBV5-1 and TRBJ2-3, is as follows: KAGVTQTPRYLIKTRGQQVTLSCSPISGHRSVSWYQQTPGQGLQFLFEYFSETQRNKGNFPGRFSGRQFSNSRSEMNVSTLELGDSALYLCASSSIPTGYTDTQYFGPGTRLTVL.

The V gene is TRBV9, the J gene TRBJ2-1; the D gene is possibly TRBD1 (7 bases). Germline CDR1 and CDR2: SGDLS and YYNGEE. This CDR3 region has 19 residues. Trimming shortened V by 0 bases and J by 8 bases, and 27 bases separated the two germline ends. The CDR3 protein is CASSVEDYPGVSRGHEQFF. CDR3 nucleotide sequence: TGTGCCAGCAGCGTAGAAGACTACCCGGGAGTATCGAGGGGGCATGAGCAGTTCTTC.

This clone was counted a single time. CDR3 sequence reads: CASRADRSGANVLTF. CDR3 in DNA: TGTGCCAGCAGAGCGGACAGGTCAGGGGCCAACGTCCTGACTTTC. The chain links TRBV28 to TRBJ2-6, with 7 bases lining up with TRBD1. The CDR3 length is 15 residues. V was pared by 6 bases and J by 4 bases, with 6 bases of the junction left unmatched. The germline gives CDR1 MDHEN, CDR2 SYDVKM.

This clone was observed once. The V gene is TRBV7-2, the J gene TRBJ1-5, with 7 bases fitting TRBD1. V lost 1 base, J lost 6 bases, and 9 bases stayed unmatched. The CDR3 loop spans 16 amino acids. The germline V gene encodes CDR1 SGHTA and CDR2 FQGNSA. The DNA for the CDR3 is TGTGCCAGCAGCTTAGAGGGGACAGCGAGCGGTCAGCCCCAGCATTTT. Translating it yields CASSLEGTASGQPQHF.

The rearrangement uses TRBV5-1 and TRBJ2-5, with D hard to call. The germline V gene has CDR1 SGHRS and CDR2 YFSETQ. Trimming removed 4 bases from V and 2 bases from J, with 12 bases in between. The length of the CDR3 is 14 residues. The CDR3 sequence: CASSPTLRQETQYF. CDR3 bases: TGCGCCAGCAGCCCTACACTCCGTCAAGAGACCCAGTACTTC.

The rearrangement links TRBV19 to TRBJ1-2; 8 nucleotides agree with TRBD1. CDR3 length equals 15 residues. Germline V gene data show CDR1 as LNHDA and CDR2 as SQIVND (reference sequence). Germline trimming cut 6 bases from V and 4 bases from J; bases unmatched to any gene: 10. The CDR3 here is CASRSGTGSLYGYTF. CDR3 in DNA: TGTGCCAGTAGGTCCGGGACAGGCTCCCTCTATGGCTACACCTTC.

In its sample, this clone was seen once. CDR3 nucleotide sequence: TGCAGTGCTACCTTTAGCTACACCTTC. Translating gives CSATFSYTF. This chain joins TRBV20-1 and TRBJ1-2, with D unclear. The CDR3 is made up of 9 amino acids. Germline lookup yields CDR1 DFQATT and CDR2 SNEGSKA (reference sequence). Trimming stripped 4 bases from V and 9 bases from J, with 6 bases between.

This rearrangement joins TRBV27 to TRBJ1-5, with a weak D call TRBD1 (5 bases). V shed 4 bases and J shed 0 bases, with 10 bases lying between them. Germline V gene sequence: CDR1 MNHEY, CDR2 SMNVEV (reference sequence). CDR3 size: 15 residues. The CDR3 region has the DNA TGTGCCAGCAGTTCTCGGCAGGGTAGCAATCAGCCCCAGCATTTT. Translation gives CASSSRQGSNQPQHF.

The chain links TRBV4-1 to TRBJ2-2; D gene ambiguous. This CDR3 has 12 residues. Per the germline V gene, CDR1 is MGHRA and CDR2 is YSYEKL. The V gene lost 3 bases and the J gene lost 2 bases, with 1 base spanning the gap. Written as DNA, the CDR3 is TGCGCCAGCAGCCACAACACCGGGGAGCTGTTTTTT. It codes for CASSHNTGELFF.

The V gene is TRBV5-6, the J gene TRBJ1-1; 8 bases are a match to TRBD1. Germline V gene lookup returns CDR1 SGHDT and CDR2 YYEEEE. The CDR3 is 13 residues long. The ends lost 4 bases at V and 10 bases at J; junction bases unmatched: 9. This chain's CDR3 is CASSTLRGQGAFF. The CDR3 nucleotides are TGTGCCAGCAGCACGCTCAGGGGGCAGGGAGCTTTCTTT. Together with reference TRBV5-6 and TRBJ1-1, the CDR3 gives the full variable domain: DAGVTQSPTHLIKTRGQQVTLRCSPKSGHDTVSWYQQALGQGPQFIFQYYEEEERQRGNFPDRFSGHQFPNYSSELNVNALLLGDSALYLCASSTLRGQGAFFGQGTRLTVV.

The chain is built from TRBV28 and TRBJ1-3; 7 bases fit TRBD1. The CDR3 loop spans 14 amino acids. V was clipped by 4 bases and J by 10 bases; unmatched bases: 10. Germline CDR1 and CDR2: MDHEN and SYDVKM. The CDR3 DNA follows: TGTGCCAGCAGTTCGTGGACAGGCCTAAGTACCATATATTTT. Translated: CASSSWTGLSTIYF.

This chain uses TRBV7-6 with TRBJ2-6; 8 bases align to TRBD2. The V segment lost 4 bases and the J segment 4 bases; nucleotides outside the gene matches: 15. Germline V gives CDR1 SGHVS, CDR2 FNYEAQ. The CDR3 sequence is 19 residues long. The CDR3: CASSSPSGGAFEGANVLTF. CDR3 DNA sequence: TGTGCCAGCAGCTCCCCCTCCGGGGGGGCCTTCGAGGGGGCCAACGTCCTGACTTTC.

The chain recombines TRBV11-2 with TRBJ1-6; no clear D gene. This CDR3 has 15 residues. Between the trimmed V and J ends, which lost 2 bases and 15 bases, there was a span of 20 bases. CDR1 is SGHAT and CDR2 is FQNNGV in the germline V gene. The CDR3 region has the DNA TGTGCCAGCAGCTTAATCCGGGGTGATCGGGTCCACCTCCACTTT. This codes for CASSLIRGDRVHLHF.

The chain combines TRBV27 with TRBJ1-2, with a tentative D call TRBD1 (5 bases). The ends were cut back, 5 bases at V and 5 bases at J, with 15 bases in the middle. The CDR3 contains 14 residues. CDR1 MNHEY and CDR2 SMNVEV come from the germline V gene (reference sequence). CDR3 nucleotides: TGTGCCAGCAGTCCGACAGCTACGGATTATGGCTACACCTTC. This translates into CASSPTATDYGYTF.

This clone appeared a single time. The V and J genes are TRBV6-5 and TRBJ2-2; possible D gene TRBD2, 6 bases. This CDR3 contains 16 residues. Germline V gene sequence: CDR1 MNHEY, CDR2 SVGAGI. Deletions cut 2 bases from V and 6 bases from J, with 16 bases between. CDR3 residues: CASSYGFGGRAGELFF. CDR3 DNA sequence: TGTGCCAGCAGTTACGGTTTCGGAGGGCGGGCCGGGGAGCTGTTTTTT.

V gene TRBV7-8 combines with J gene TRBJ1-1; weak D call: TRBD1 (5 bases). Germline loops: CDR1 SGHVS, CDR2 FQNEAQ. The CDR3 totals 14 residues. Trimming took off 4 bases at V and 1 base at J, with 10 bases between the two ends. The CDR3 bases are TGTGCCAGCAGCTCGGGACCATCGAACACTGAAGCTTTCTTT. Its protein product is CASSSGPSNTEAFF.

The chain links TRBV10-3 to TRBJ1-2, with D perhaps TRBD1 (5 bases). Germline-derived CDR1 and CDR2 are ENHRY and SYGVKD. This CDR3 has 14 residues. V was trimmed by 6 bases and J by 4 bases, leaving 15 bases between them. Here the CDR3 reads CAISEGTASYGYTF. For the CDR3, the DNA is TGTGCCATCAGCGAGGGGACCGCATCCTATGGCTACACCTTC.

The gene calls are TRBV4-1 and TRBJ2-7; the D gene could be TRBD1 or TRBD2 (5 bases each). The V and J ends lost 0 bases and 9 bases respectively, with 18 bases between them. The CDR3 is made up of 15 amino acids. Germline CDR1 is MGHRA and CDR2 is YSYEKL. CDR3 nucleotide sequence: TGCGCCAGCAGCCAAGACCGGGACCCCCAGGGTCGGCAGTACTTC. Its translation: CASSQDRDPQGRQYF.

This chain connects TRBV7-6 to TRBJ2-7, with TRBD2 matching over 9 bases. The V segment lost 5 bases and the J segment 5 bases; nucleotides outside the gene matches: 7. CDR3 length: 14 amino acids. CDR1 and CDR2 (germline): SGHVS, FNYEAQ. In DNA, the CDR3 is TGTGCCAGCAGCCCCCGGACTAGCGTGCACGAGCAGTACTTC. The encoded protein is CASSPRTSVHEQYF.

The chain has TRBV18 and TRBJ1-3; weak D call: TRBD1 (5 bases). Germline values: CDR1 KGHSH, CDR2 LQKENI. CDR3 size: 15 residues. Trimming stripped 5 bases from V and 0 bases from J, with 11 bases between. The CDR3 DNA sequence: TGTGCCAGCTCATCTGAGGACAACTCTGGAAACACCATATATTTT. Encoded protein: CASSSEDNSGNTIYF.

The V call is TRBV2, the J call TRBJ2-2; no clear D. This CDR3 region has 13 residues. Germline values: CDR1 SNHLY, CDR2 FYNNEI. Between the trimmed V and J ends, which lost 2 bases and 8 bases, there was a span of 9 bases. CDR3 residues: CASSERLLGELFF. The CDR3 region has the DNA TGTGCCAGCAGTGAAAGGCTTTTAGGGGAGCTGTTTTTT.

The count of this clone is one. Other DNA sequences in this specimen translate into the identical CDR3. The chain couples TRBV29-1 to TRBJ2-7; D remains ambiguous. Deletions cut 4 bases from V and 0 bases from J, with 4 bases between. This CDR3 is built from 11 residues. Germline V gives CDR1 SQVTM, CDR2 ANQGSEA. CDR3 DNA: TGCAGCGTTGTAGGCTCCTACGAGCAGTACTTC. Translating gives CSVVGSYEQYF.

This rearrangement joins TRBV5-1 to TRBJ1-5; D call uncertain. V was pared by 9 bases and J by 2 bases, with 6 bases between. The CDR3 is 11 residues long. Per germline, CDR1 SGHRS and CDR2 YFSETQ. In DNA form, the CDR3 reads TGCGCCACCTGGGGCAATCAGCCCCAGCATTTT. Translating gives CATWGNQPQHF.